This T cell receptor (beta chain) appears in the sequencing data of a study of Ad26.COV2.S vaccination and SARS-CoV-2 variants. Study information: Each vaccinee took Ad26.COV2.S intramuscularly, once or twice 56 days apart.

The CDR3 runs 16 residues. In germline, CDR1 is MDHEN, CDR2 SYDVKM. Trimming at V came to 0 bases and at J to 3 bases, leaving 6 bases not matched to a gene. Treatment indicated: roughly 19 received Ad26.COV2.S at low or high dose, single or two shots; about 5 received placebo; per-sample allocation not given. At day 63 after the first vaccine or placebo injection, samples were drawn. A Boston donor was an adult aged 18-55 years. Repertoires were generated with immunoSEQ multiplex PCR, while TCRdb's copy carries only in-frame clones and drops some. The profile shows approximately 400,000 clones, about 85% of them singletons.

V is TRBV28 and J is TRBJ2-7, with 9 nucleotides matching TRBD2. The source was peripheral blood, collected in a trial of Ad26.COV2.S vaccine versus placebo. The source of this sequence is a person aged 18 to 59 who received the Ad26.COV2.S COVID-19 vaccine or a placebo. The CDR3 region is CASSLWTSGGYYEQYF. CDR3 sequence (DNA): TGTGCCAGCAGTTTATGGACTAGCGGAGGATACTACGAGCAGTACTTC.